This T cell receptor (beta chain) is from a study of blood T cell repertoires in COVID-19. For the study at large: PBMCs, B-cell-depleted T cells, or T cells provided the cDNA or gDNA that made up the material.

Clones were sequenced by immunoSEQ multiplex PCR, and TCRdb holds only the in-frame ones, with some missing. Altogether roughly 250,000 clones are present, around 89% being singletons, with the ten largest covering approximately 2.5%. Participants were aged roughly 18 to 90 years, lived in over 20 US areas, and enrolled virtually. Cohort allocation depended upon clinical history that participants reported. Recovered status applied to Cohort 3 donors who had two consecutive negative PCRs. It also applied to those with clearance or with symptom resolution. The V gene lost 5 bases and the J gene lost 0 bases, with 14 bases spanning the gap. The CDR3 spans 15 residues. Germline CDR1 reads SGHTA; CDR2 reads FQGTGA.

This sequence joins TRBV7-3 and TRBJ2-7, with a tentative D call TRBD2 (6 bases). The sample consisted of PBMCs or T cells enriched from blood (not recorded which). This TCR derives from a woman aged 18-29 years who had recovered from COVID-19. The CDR3 DNA is TGTGCCAGCAGCGTGGGACTGGGAAGCTCCTACGAGCAGTACTTC. Its protein product is CASSVGLGSSYEQYF. Together with reference TRBV7-3 and TRBJ2-7, the CDR3 gives the full variable domain: GAGVSQTPSNKVTEKGKYVELRCDPISGHTALYWYRQSLGQGPEFLIYFQGTGAADDSGLPNDRFFAVRPEGSVSTLKIQRTERGDSAVYLCASSVGLGSSYEQYFGPGTRLTVT.